This is a list of T cell receptor beta chains from one sample in a study of shared clonotypes between healthy human individuals. Libraries were prepared by immunoSEQ multiplex PCR; TCRdb keeps only in-frame clonotypes and omits some of them. The data contain approximately 980,000 clones, approximately 76% of them seen just once; the ten biggest clones take up about 1.5%. Source material: memory CD4+ T cells sorted from blood. The receptors stem from a young man in good health. The CDR3 runs from the conserved cysteine through the conserved F or W. The D gene is left open where the match is weak. Clone sizes are given selectively: once, few, many, or a class where the clone is expanded.

TRBJ1-2	NA	TRBV7-8	NA	TGTGCCAGCAGCCCCCGGGTCGAAAATTATGGCTACACCTTC	CASSPRVENYGYTF
TRBJ1-6	NA	TRBV6-6	NA	TGTGCCAGCACGAAGCAGGGGAGTTCACCCCTCCACTTT	CASTKQGSSPLHF
TRBJ2-7	TRBD1	TRBV4-2	NA	TGTGCCAGCAGCCGAGATCGGACAGGGGCCTACGAGCAGTACTTC	CASSRDRTGAYEQYF
TRBJ2-7	NA	TRBV18	NA	TGTGCCAGCTCACCAAGGCTAGTCGGGGGTTCTCTGGCCTACGAGCAGTACTTC	CASSPRLVGGSLAYEQYF
TRBJ1-2	NA	TRBV6-1	NA	TGTGCCAGCAGTGACAGGGCGAACAACTATGGCTACACCTTC	CASSDRANNYGYTF
TRBJ2-7	NA	TRBV23-1	NA	TGCGCCAGCAGTCAATCGAGGATGCCCTACGAGCAGTACTTC	CASSQSRMPYEQYF
TRBJ2-7	NA	TRBV9	NA	TGTGCCAGCAGCGTAGGATTGGGCGCGGACTCAACCTACGAGCAGTACTTC	CASSVGLGADSTYEQYF
TRBJ2-7	NA	TRBV27	once	TGTGCCAGCAGTGCATCCAGGGTTATCCTCTACGAGCAGTACTTC	CASSASRVILYEQYF
TRBJ1-2	NA	TRBV7-2	NA	TGTGCCAGCAGCTTAGTTTACAGGTCTTCCTATGGCTACACCTTC	CASSLVYRSSYGYTF
TRBJ2-4	NA	TRBV25-1	NA	TGTGCCAGCAGTGAATCGCGGTACATTCAGTACTTC	CASSESRYIQYF
TRBJ2-7	NA	TRBV18	once	TGTGCCAGCTCGCTGGGGGACACCACCTACGAGCAGTACTTC	CASSLGDTTYEQYF
TRBJ1-2	NA	TRBV15	NA	TGTGCCACCAGCAGAGAAAAGGGACCGAACTATGGCTACACCTTC	CATSREKGPNYGYTF
TRBJ2-1	TRBD2	TRBV27	few	TGTGCCAGCGCTCCCCCGGGACTAGCAAAGGGAGATGAGCAGTTCTTC	CASAPPGLAKGDEQFF
TRBJ2-1	TRBD2	TRBV7-2	once	TGTGCCAGCAGCTCGGGACTAGCGATCCATGAGCAGTTCTTC	CASSSGLAIHEQFF
TRBJ1-1	TRBD1	TRBV4-3	few	TGCGCCAGCAGCCAAGACAGGGGGTTTGCTGAAGCTTTCTTT	CASSQDRGFAEAFF
TRBJ2-5	NA	TRBV10-3	NA	TGTGCCATCGGTGCGGCGGGGACACAAGAGACCCAGTACTTC	CAIGAAGTQETQYF
TRBJ1-2	NA	TRBV19	NA	TGTGCCAGTAGTTCTCGGGGGGCGATGAATGGCTACACCTTC	CASSSRGAMNGYTF
TRBJ1-5	NA	TRBV12-5	once	TGTGCTAGTGGTTTGGTAATTCACGGGGGACAACAAGATCAGCCCCAGCATTTT	CASGLVIHGGQQDQPQHF
TRBJ2-1	TRBD1	TRBV10-3	NA	TGTGCCAGCCAGATTTACGGGACAGCAGACAATGAGCAGTTCTTC	CASQIYGTADNEQFF
TRBJ2-7	NA	TRBV5-6	NA	TGTGCCAGCAGCAGGGATTCCTACGAGCAGTACTTC	CASSRDSYEQYF
TRBJ2-6	NA	TRBV19	NA	TGTGCCAGTAAGGCAGGGCCTCACTCTGGGGCCAACGTCCTGACTTTC	CASKAGPHSGANVLTF
TRBJ2-2	TRBD2	TRBV5-1	NA	TGCGCCAGCAGCTTGGAACGGACTAGCGGCGGGGAGCTGTTTTTT	CASSLERTSGGELFF
TRBJ1-4	NA	TRBV7-9	NA	TGTGCCAGCAGCTGGGGGGCGGCTTTGGAAAAACTGTTTTTT	CASSWGAALEKLFF
TRBJ2-1	TRBD1	TRBV6-5	NA	TGTGCCAGCAGACTACAGGGGGGACGGGTCCATGAGCAGTTCTTC	CASRLQGGRVHEQFF
TRBJ2-7	NA	TRBV6-4	many	TGTGCCAGCAGTGACTCGAAAGGCAGGGAGATCTACGAGCAGTACTTC	CASSDSKGREIYEQYF
TRBJ1-5	NA	TRBV6-5	NA	TGTGCCAGCAGAGGGGACTGGAGCAATCAGCCCCAGCATTTT	CASRGDWSNQPQHF
TRBJ2-7	NA	TRBV7-2	NA	TGTGCCAGCAGCCGTTCCGGGACGTCCGCCTACGAGCAGTACTTC	CASSRSGTSAYEQYF
TRBJ2-2	NA	TRBV9	NA	TGTGCCAGCAGGTTTAGGATTAACACCGGGGAGCTGTTTTTT	CASRFRINTGELFF
TRBJ2-3	TRBD2	TRBV5-1	NA	TGCGCCAGCAGCCTTAGCGGGGACGTTTCAGATACGCAGTATTTT	CASSLSGDVSDTQYF
TRBJ2-7	TRBD2	TRBV28	NA	TGTGCCAGCAGTCCCTCCCGACTAGCGGGGGGCCACGAGCAGTACTTC	CASSPSRLAGGHEQYF
TRBJ2-3	TRBD2	TRBV4-1	NA	TGCGCCAGCAGCCAAGAGTCTACACCGCGGGGGGGCACAGATACGCAGTATTTT	CASSQESTPRGGTDTQYF
TRBJ2-1	TRBD2	TRBV6-1	NA	TGTGCCAGCAGTAGTGCGGGAGGAAGAGATGAGCAGTTCTTC	CASSSAGGRDEQFF
TRBJ2-6	NA	TRBV30	many	TGTGCCTGGATTGGAGGGTCTGGGGCCAACGTCCTGACTTTC	CAWIGGSGANVLTF
TRBJ2-3	NA	TRBV12-5	NA	TGTGCTAGTGGTTTGGGGGCTTTGGTCACAGGGACCATAGGAAGCACAGATACGCAGTATTTT	CASGLGALVTGTIGSTDTQYF
TRBJ2-7	TRBD1	TRBV11-2	NA	TGTGCCAGCAGCTTACAGAGACAGGGGCGATCCTACGAGCAGTACTTC	CASSLQRQGRSYEQYF
TRBJ2-1	NA	TRBV5-1	few	TGCGCCAGCAGCTTCCTCCAGGGGGGCAATGAGCAGTTCTTC	CASSFLQGGNEQFF
TRBJ1-5	NA	TRBV16	NA	TGTGCCAGCAGCCAATCCTATGACAATCAGCCCCAGCATTTT	CASSQSYDNQPQHF
TRBJ2-3	NA	TRBV5-1	NA	TGCGCCAGCAGCTTGGCCGGCAGAAAAACGGATACGCAGTATTTT	CASSLAGRKTDTQYF
TRBJ2-3	NA	TRBV11-2	NA	TGTGCCAGCAGCTTAGCGGGGGTTCGCACAGATACGCAGTATTTT	CASSLAGVRTDTQYF
TRBJ2-1	TRBD2	TRBV5-1	NA	TGCGCCAGCAGCTTGAGGCCTAGCGGATACAATGAGCAGTTCTTC	CASSLRPSGYNEQFF
TRBJ1-2	NA	TRBV30	NA	TGTGCCTGGAGTGTACCGGGCCAAGGGGCGAGGGGTGGCTACACCTTC	CAWSVPGQGARGGYTF
TRBJ2-7	NA	TRBV15	NA	TGTGCCACCAGCAGATACCTGACCTACGAGCAGTACTTC	CATSRYLTYEQYF
TRBJ2-7	NA	TRBV21-1	NA	TGTGCCAGCAGCACTGGGACAGGGAGCTCCTACGAGCAGTACTTC	CASSTGTGSSYEQYF
TRBJ1-2	NA	TRBV6-5	NA	TGTGCCAGCAGGCGTTCCCACAAGGATGGCTACACCTTC	CASRRSHKDGYTF
TRBJ2-7	NA	TRBV2	NA	TGTGCCAGCAGCAGGGGACACCTAAGCTCCTACGAGCAGTACTTC	CASSRGHLSSYEQYF
TRBJ2-5	TRBD2	TRBV25-1	NA	TGTGCCAGCAGTGAACCGGGACTATTTTCGGAGACCCAGTACTTC	CASSEPGLFSETQYF
TRBJ2-1	NA	TRBV12-2	NA	TGTGCAAGTCGCTTAGCCCCCCTTTATGAGCAGTTCTTC	CASRLAPLYEQFF
TRBJ1-3	NA	TRBV18	NA	TGTGCCAGCTCACCATCGGAGGAGTACTTCTCTGGAAACACCATATATTTT	CASSPSEEYFSGNTIYF
TRBJ2-2	TRBD1	TRBV7-9	few	TGTGCCAGCAGCGAATTGACAGGGGCGAACACCGGGGAGCTGTTTTTT	CASSELTGANTGELFF
TRBJ2-7	TRBD1	TRBV7-2	NA	TGTGCCAGCAGCAAACAGGGGGGTGCAGAGCAGTACTTC	CASSKQGGAEQYF
TRBJ2-3	NA	TRBV4-3	NA	TGCGCCAGCAGTACCCGAGGGACTTCAACAGATACGCAGTATTTT	CASSTRGTSTDTQYF
TRBJ2-7	TRBD1	TRBV10-3	NA	TGTGCCATCAAGGCCGGACAGGGGGTATACGAGCAGTACTTC	CAIKAGQGVYEQYF
TRBJ2-1	TRBD2	TRBV5-4	NA	TGTGCCAGCAGCCGTTTTCGCGCGGGGGGGGAGCAGTTCTTC	CASSRFRAGGEQFF
TRBJ2-7	NA	TRBV6-1	NA	TGTGCCAGCATCTCGCTCCGGGGCGAGCAGTACTTC	CASISLRGEQYF